Described below is a single T cell receptor beta chain sequence and its context. Its antigen remains unidentified. Germline V gives CDR1 SGHRS, CDR2 YFSETQ. Trimming took off 3 bases at V and 9 bases at J, with 16 bases between the two ends. CDR3 size: 14 residues. This record comes from a study of T cells after yellow fever vaccination. General study findings and limits: The bulk population could contribute abundant contaminating clonotypes to FACS-sorted repertoires. Among primary-vaccination clones, most reappeared after the booster, at around 97% for CD4 and around 91% for CD8. Shared CD4/CD8 clonotypes were a small share, likely from convergent recombination.

Template-switching 5'RACE yielded the TCR cDNA; a universal primer site and UMIs were added in the process. TCRdb ran MiXCR on the 5' RACE reads and lists one entry per CDR3 protein. The repertoire includes 250,000 to 300,000 distinct CDR3 sequences, 7.5% to 9.5% of them detected once, and about 3.5% sits in the top ten. The rearrangement uses TRBV5-1 and TRBJ2-1; D is perhaps TRBD2 (7 bases). This material consisted of CD4+ T cells sorted from PBMCs, taken 5 days after the yellow fever booster vaccination. This sequence originates from a man younger than 30 who received the YFV17D yellow fever vaccine. The CDR3 region is CASSSEGGGAEQFF. The DNA of the CDR3 is TGCGCCAGCAGCTCTGAGGGCGGGGGCGCTGAGCAGTTCTTC.